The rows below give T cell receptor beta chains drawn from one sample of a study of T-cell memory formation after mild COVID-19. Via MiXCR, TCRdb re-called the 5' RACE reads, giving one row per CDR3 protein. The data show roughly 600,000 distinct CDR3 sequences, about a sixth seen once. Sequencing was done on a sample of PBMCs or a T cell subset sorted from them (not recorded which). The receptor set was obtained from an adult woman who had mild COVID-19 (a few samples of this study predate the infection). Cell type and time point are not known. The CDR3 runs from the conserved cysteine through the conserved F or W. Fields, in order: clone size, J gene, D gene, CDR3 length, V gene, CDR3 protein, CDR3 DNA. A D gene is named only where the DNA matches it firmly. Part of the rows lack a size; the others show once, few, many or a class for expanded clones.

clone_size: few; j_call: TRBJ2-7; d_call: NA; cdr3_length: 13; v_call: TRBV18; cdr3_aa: CASSPSRIYEQYF; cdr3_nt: TGTGCCAGCTCACCGTCCAGGATTTACGAGCAGTACTTC
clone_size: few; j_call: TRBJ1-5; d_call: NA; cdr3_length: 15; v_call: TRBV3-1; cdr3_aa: CASSQGWGLGQPQHF; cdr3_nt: TGTGCCAGCAGCCAAGGATGGGGGCTAGGTCAGCCCCAGCATTTT
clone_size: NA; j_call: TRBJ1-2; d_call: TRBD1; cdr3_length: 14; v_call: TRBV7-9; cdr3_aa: CASSHGTGPGGYTF; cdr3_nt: TGTGCCAGCAGTCATGGGACAGGACCGGGAGGCTACACCTTC
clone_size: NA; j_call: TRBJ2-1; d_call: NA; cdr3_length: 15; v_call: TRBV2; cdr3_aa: CASRGADPVGNEQFF; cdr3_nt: TGTGCCAGCAGAGGAGCGGACCCTGTTGGAAATGAGCAGTTCTTC
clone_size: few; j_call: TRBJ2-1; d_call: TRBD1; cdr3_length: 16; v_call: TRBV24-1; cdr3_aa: CATSRTGTGGNYEQFF; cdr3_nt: TGTGCCACCAGTCGGACCGGGACAGGAGGGAACTATGAGCAGTTCTTC
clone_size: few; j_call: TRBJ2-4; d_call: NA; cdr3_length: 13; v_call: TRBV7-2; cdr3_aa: CASSLRRQNIQYF; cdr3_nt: TGTGCCAGCAGCTTACGGCGGCAGAACATTCAGTACTTC
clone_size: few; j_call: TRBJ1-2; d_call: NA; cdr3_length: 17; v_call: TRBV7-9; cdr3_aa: CASSLAPGIRKNYGYTF; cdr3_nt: TGTGCCAGCAGCTTAGCCCCCGGGATACGGAAGAACTATGGCTACACCTTC
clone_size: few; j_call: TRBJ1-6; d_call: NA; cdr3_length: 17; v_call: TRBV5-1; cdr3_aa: CASSFGAVTSYNSPLHF; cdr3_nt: TGCGCCAGCAGTTTCGGGGCCGTGACTTCCTATAATTCACCCCTCCACTTT
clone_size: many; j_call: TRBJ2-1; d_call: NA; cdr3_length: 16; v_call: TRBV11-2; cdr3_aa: CASSSLTGSSYNEQFF; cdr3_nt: TGTGCCAGCAGTAGCTTAACGGGGAGCTCCTACAATGAGCAGTTCTTC
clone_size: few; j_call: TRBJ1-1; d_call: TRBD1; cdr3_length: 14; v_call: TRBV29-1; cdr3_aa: CSVGNRGLNTEAFF; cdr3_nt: TGCAGCGTTGGTAACAGGGGGCTGAACACTGAAGCTTTCTTT
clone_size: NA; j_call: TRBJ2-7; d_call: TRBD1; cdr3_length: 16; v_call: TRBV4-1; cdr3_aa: CASSQGNGQGDYEQYF; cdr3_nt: TGCGCCAGCAGCCAAGGGAATGGACAGGGGGACTACGAGCAGTACTTC
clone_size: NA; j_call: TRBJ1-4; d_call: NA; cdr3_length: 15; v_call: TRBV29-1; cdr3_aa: CSVEEWEGGVVKLFF; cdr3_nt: TGCAGCGTTGAAGAGTGGGAAGGGGGGGTTGTAAAACTGTTTTTT
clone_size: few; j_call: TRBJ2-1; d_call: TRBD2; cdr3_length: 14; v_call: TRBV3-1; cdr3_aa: CASSQRRGGDEQFF; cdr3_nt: TGTGCCAGCAGCCAACGGCGGGGGGGGGATGAGCAGTTCTTC
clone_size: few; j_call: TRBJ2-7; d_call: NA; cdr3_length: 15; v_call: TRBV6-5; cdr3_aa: CASHPPGRRGYEQYF; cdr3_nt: TGTGCCAGCCACCCCCCCGGTCGGAGGGGGTACGAGCAGTACTTC
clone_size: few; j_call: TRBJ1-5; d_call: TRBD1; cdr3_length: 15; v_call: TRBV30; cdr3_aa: CAWSFTGTASQPQHF; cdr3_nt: TGTGCCTGGAGTTTTACCGGGACAGCCTCCCAGCCCCAGCATTTT
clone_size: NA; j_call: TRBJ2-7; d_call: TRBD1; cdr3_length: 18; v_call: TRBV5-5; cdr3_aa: CASSQKPYRDSMFYEQYF; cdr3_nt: TGTGCCAGCAGTCAGAAACCCTATCGGGACAGCATGTTCTACGAGCAGTACTTC
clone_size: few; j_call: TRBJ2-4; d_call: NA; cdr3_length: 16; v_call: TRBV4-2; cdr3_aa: CASSLPGQGEENIQYF; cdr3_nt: TGTGCCAGCAGCCTACCGGGGCAGGGAGAGGAAAACATTCAGTACTTC
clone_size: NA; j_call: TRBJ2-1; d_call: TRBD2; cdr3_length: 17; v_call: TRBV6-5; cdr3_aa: CASSYSMPGLVYNEQFF; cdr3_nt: TGTGCCAGCAGTTACTCGATGCCGGGACTAGTATACAATGAGCAGTTCTTC
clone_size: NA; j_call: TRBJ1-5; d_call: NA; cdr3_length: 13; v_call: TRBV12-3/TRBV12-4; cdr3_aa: CASSSGIAQPQHF; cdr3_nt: TGTGCCAGCAGTTCAGGTATCGCTCAGCCCCAGCATTTT
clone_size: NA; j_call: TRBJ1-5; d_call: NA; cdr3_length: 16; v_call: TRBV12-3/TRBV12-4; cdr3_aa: CASNPTAVYSNQPQHF; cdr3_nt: TGTGCCAGCAACCCTACGGCCGTTTATAGCAATCAGCCCCAGCATTTT
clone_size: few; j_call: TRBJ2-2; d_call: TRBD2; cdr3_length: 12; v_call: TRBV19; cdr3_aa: CASISGAGELFF; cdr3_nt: TGTGCCAGCATCAGCGGGGCGGGGGAGCTGTTTTTT
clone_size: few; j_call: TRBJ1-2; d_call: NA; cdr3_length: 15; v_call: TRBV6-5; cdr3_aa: CASSSGRARVHGYTF; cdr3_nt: TGTGCCAGCAGCTCGGGCCGAGCGAGGGTACATGGCTACACCTTC
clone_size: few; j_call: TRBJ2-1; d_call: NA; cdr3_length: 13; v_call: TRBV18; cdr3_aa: CASSPSISNEQFF; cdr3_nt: TGTGCCAGCTCACCAAGTATTTCGAATGAGCAGTTCTTC